Shown below are 20 T cell receptor beta chains from a single sample sequenced in a study of blood T cell repertoires in COVID-19. Sequencing was performed with immunoSEQ multiplex PCR; in TCRdb, only in-frame clones are kept and a portion is missing. The data contain roughly 73,000 clones, more than 70% of them seen just once; the ten biggest clones take up roughly 2.6%. The sequenced sample consisted of peripheral blood. These receptor sequences come from a man in his sixties or seventies with active or convalescent COVID-19.

The gene calls are TRBV6-2 or TRBV6-3 and TRBJ2-7; maybe TRBD1 (6 bases). Trimming left V 6 bases short and J 2 bases short, with 17 bases between. Germline V gene data show CDR1 as MNHEY and CDR2 as SVGEGT. The CDR3 loop spans 15 amino acids. CDR3 coding DNA: TGTGCCAGCAGCCCCGGTGGGGGCCTCCCCTACGAGCAGTACTTC. Translating gives CASSPGGGLPYEQYF.

The rearrangement joins TRBV4-1 to TRBJ1-1; 7 positions match TRBD1. Germline CDR1 reads MGHRA; CDR2 reads YSYEKL. J was trimmed by 7 bases and V by 3 bases; bases with no gene match: 11. This CDR3 comprises 15 residues. The CDR3 protein is CASSQADRDRFEAFF. DNA of the CDR3: TGCGCCAGCAGCCAGGCAGACAGGGACCGTTTTGAAGCTTTCTTT.

V and J are TRBV3-1 (or the pseudogene TRBV3-2) and TRBJ2-7; D is undetermined. Germline V gives CDR1 LGHDT, CDR2 YNNKEL (reference sequence). The CDR3 length is 15 residues. Trimming removed 1 base from V and 2 bases from J, with 12 bases in between. The CDR3 region is CASSQGRSLAYEQYF. DNA for the CDR3: TGTGCCAGCAGCCAAGGCAGGTCATTGGCCTACGAGCAGTACTTC.

V usage is TRBV28 and J usage is TRBJ1-3; D ambiguous. CDR1 and CDR2 from the germline V gene are MDHEN and SYDVKM. Trimming removed 6 bases from V and 0 bases from J, with 9 bases in between. The CDR3 extends over 14 amino acids. The CDR3 bases are TGTGCCAGCAGCCAAAGGAGCTCTGGAAACACCATATATTTT. Residues: CASSQRSSGNTIYF.

The chain recombines TRBV3-1 (or the pseudogene TRBV3-2) with TRBJ1-2, with unresolved D. The CDR3 runs to 13 residues. V lost 3 bases and J lost 4, with 9 bases in between. CDR1 and CDR2 from the germline V gene are LGHDT and YNNKEL (reference sequence). CDR3 amino acids: CASSQNGLYGYTF. CDR3 nucleotide sequence: TGTGCCAGCAGCCAGAACGGACTCTATGGCTACACCTTC.

The gene calls are TRBV28 and TRBJ2-7, with D unclear. V was clipped by 10 bases and J by 4 bases, with 11 bases between them. CDR1 and CDR2 (germline): MDHEN, SYDVKM. The CDR3 loop spans 11 amino acids. CDR3 DNA: TGTGCCACCCTGACACCTTACGAGCAGTACTTC. Translating gives CATLTPYEQYF.

This clone was found once. The chain carries TRBV5-1 and TRBJ2-5, with 9 positions matching TRBD2. Germline V gene sequence: CDR1 SGHRS, CDR2 YFSETQ. This CDR3 comprises 17 residues. J gave up 7 bases and V 4 bases, and 17 bases lay outside the gene matches. Here the CDR3 DNA reads TGCGCCAGCAGCCCCTGGGCTAGCGGGACCTCCGGGGTGACCCAGTACTTC. It translates to CASSPWASGTSGVTQYF.

This clone was recorded only once. This chain connects TRBV11-2 to TRBJ1-2, with D perhaps TRBD1 (6 bases). Trimming stripped 5 bases from V and 8 bases from J, with 12 bases between. This CDR3 has 12 amino acids. Germline V gene sequence: CDR1 SGHAT, CDR2 FQNNGV. This CDR3 is CASSAEGGGYTF. The DNA for the CDR3 is TGTGCCAGCAGCGCGGAAGGGGGAGGCTACACCTTC.

The chain combines TRBV19 with TRBJ1-1; TRBD1 matches at 8 bases. V shed 7 bases, J shed 5 bases, and the junction held 6 bases outside the gene matches. Germline-derived CDR1 and CDR2 are LNHDA and SQIVND (reference sequence). The length of the CDR3 is 13 residues. DNA for the CDR3: TGTGCCAGTAAGGACAGGGTGAGGACTGAAGCTTTCTTT. The encoded protein is CASKDRVRTEAFF.

The chain recombines TRBV5-1 with TRBJ1-5, with D possibly TRBD1 on 5 matching bases. The germline V gene encodes CDR1 SGHRS and CDR2 YFSETQ. The V end was cut by 1 base, the J end by 0 bases, with 8 bases between. This CDR3 spans 15 amino acids. CDR3 in DNA: TGCGCCAGCAGCTTGACAGGCTTTAGCAATCAGCCCCAGCATTTT. This encodes CASSLTGFSNQPQHF.

This chain connects TRBV10-3 to TRBJ2-2; D possibly corresponds to TRBD2 (5 bases). CDR3 length: 15 residues. Germline values: CDR1 ENHRY, CDR2 SYGVKD. V was pared by 4 bases and J by 6 bases, with 15 bases between. The CDR3 bases are TGTGCCATCAGTGGAGGGAGCCGTGATTCCGGGGAGCTGTTTTTT. Encoded protein: CAISGGSRDSGELFF.

The chain couples TRBV18 to TRBJ2-3, with 13 bases that match TRBD2. The J segment lost 2 bases and the V segment lost 3 bases, leaving 2 bases of the junction unmatched. Germline V gene sequence: CDR1 KGHSH, CDR2 LQKENI. The CDR3 sequence is 16 residues long. CDR3 sequence reads: CASSPTSGGNTDTQYF. CDR3 nucleotides: TGTGCCAGCTCACCGACTAGCGGGGGGAACACAGATACGCAGTATTTT.

CDR3 coding DNA: TGCGCCAGCAGCGCCGAAGGGGGCGGGACTGAAGCTTTCTTT. Translation: CASSAEGGGTEAFF. This rearrangement joins TRBV5-1 to TRBJ1-1; 7 nucleotides match TRBD1. The trim removed 4 bases at V and 5 bases at J, leaving 8 bases unmatched. Germline loops: CDR1 SGHRS, CDR2 YFSETQ. The CDR3 covers 14 residues.

The chain is built from TRBV11-2 and TRBJ2-5; D is perhaps TRBD1 (6 bases). V was trimmed by 5 bases and J by 0 bases, leaving 13 bases between them. CDR3 length: 15 residues. CDR1 and CDR2 (germline): SGHAT, FQNNGV. This CDR3 reads CASSVGQSYQETQYF. In DNA form, the CDR3 reads TGTGCCAGCAGCGTAGGACAGTCGTACCAAGAGACCCAGTACTTC.

This chain connects TRBV5-1 to TRBJ2-3, with D possibly being TRBD2 (6 bases). The CDR3 contains 15 residues. Germline loops: CDR1 SGHRS, CDR2 YFSETQ. Trimming removed 0 bases at V and 2 bases at J, with 10 bases between. The CDR3 DNA reads TGCGCCAGCAGCTTGGTGGGACTCGTCACAGATACGCAGTATTTT. This codes for CASSLVGLVTDTQYF.

The V call is TRBV7-9, the J call TRBJ2-1; 14 nucleotides agree with TRBD2. This CDR3 spans 18 amino acids. Per germline, CDR1 SEHNR and CDR2 FQNEAQ (reference sequence). V lost 4 bases to trimming and J lost 9 bases; unmatched junction nucleotides: 14. CDR3 residues: CASSSPQRGGLAGVEQFF. CDR3 sequence (DNA): TGTGCCAGCAGCTCGCCCCAGCGGGGGGGACTAGCGGGAGTTGAGCAGTTCTTC.

This clone turned up a few times. The genes are TRBV19 and TRBJ2-7, with D perhaps TRBD2 (5 bases). This CDR3 region has 14 residues. Trimming shortened V by 3 bases and J by 4 bases, and 13 bases separated the two germline ends. Germline assignment: CDR1 LNHDA and CDR2 SQIVND (reference sequence). The CDR3 region is CASSIGGGKYEQYF. In DNA form, the CDR3 reads TGTGCCAGTAGTATCGGTGGAGGAAAATACGAGCAGTACTTC.

The chain links TRBV2 to TRBJ2-3, with 8 bases that match TRBD2. The V and J ends lost 3 bases and 8 bases, in that order; junction bases with no gene match: 10. CDR1 SNHLY and CDR2 FYNNEI come from the germline V gene. The CDR3 length is 15 residues. The CDR3 DNA follows: TGTGCCAGCAGTGAGGAACTGGGACTAGTAGGTACGCAGTATTTT. It specifies CASSEELGLVGTQYF.

This chain uses TRBV5-1 with TRBJ2-3; TRBD1 aligns across 8 bases. CDR3 length: 14 residues. The junction had 6 bases not matched to a gene; V was cut back by 2 bases and J by 7 bases. Germline lookup yields CDR1 SGHRS and CDR2 YFSETQ. In DNA form, the CDR3 reads TGCGCCAGCAGCTTAGAAGACAGGGGAAATACGCAGTATTTT. Its protein is CASSLEDRGNTQYF.

Only one count was recorded for this clone. The chain is built from TRBV6-5 and TRBJ2-6, with D perhaps TRBD1 (5 bases). CDR1 is MNHEY and CDR2 is SVGAGI in the germline V gene. V dropped 6 bases and J dropped 0 bases, with 9 bases sitting between them. This CDR3 contains 15 residues. The CDR3 region has the DNA TGTGCCAGCAGAGGGGTGGGCTCTGGGGCCAACGTCCTGACTTTC. Amino acids: CASRGVGSGANVLTF.